A single sample gave rise to the 20 T cell receptor beta chains below, sequenced in a study of T cell repertoires in aging, cancer and after chemotherapy. Peripheral blood genomic DNA, not sorted cells or RNA, was the template. Multiplex touch-down PCR with TRB-A/B primers amplified rearranged V-D-J TRB sequences. TCRdb re-called the multiplex PCR reads with MiXCR, one entry per CDR3 protein. Here the sample spans about 2,000 distinct CDR3 sequences, around 30% being singletons. Sequencing was performed on blood. Every receptor here comes from a human donor with a solid tumor.

By frequency in the sample, this clonotype is medium-sized (0.01 to 0.1%). V gene TRBV6-6 combines with J gene TRBJ2-3, with a weak D call TRBD1 (5 bases). This CDR3 spans 16 amino acids. The V gene's germline CDR1 is MNHNY and CDR2 SVGAGI (reference sequence). Trimming removed 0 bases at V and 0 bases at J, with 10 bases between. CDR3 residues: CASSYSSDKSTDTQYF. CDR3 DNA: TGTGCCAGCAGTTACTCCTCGGACAAGAGCACAGATACGCAGTATTTT.

This clonotype was seen more than once but under ten times. V gene TRBV11-2 combines with J gene TRBJ1-3, with D maybe TRBD1 (5 bases). The CDR3 length is 14 residues. With 6 bases removed from V and 0 bases from J, the gap between germline ends came to 9 bases. The germline CDR1 and CDR2 sequences are SGHAT and FQNNGV. CDR3 nucleotide sequence: TGTGCCAGCAGGGGGGGAAACTCTGGAAACACCATATATTTT. Translated, it gives CASRGGNSGNTIYF.

On this clonotype itself: A much larger clone lies a single base off, so this may be a read error. The chain employs TRBV13 and TRBJ2-1; TRBD1 or TRBD2 may be the D gene (7 bases each). Deletions cut 1 base from V and 8 bases from J, with 18 bases between. This CDR3 is 16 amino acids long. Germline loops: CDR1 PRHDT, CDR2 FYEKMQ (reference sequence). The CDR3 DNA reads as TGTGCCAGCAGCTTAGAGGGGGCGGGGGTGCTGGATGAGCAGTTCTTC. It translates to CASSLEGAGVLDEQFF.

By proportion, this clonotype is large (0.1 to 1%). This chain joins TRBV5-4 and TRBJ1-6; the D gene is possibly TRBD1 (5 bases). The CDR3 sequence is 12 residues long. Germline V gives CDR1 SGHNT, CDR2 YYREEE (reference sequence). V lost 5 bases, J lost 5 bases, and 5 bases lay in between. The CDR3 protein is CASRGDNSPLHF. The CDR3 coding sequence is TGTGCCAGCAGGGGGGATAATTCACCCCTCCACTTT.

This chain connects TRBV10-2 to TRBJ2-7, with D tentatively TRBD2 (6 bases). CDR1 is WSHSY and CDR2 is SAAADI in the germline V gene. This CDR3 comprises 14 residues. Trimming took 2 bases from V and 4 from J, leaving 12 bases between them. The chain's CDR3 is CASSEVGDLYEQYF. The CDR3 bases are TGCGCCAGCAGTGAGGTGGGGGACTTGTACGAGCAGTACTTC.

This chain links TRBV6-5 with TRBJ2-3, with 13 bases matching TRBD2. This CDR3 is built from 16 residues. Germline lookup yields CDR1 MNHEY and CDR2 SVGAGI. Trimming at V came to 6 bases and at J to 1 base, leaving 4 bases not matched to a gene. The CDR3 spells CASSRGLAGGTDTQYF. In DNA form, the CDR3 reads TGTGCCAGCAGCCGTGGACTAGCGGGGGGCACAGATACGCAGTATTTT.

V gene TRBV7-2 combines with J gene TRBJ2-3; TRBD2 matches 11 bases. The junction had 8 bases not matched to a gene; V was cut back by 5 bases and J by 1 base. This CDR3 comprises 17 residues. Looked up from germline, CDR1 is SGHTA and CDR2 is FQGNSA. CDR3: CASSPRLAGLGTDTQYF. CDR3 in DNA: TGTGCCAGCAGCCCCCGACTAGCGGGGTTAGGCACAGATACGCAGTATTTT.

This clonotype is termed medium-sized (0.01 to 0.1%). V gene TRBV5-5 combines with J gene TRBJ1-3; D uncertain. The CDR3 spans 14 residues. V lost 0 bases and J 4 bases, leaving 8 bases between the germline ends. Per germline, CDR1 SGHKS and CDR2 YYEKEE (reference sequence). CDR3 DNA: TGTGCCAGCAGCTTGGAGCGTTTGGGAAACACCATATATTTT. Amino acid sequence: CASSLERLGNTIYF.

This clonotype counts as large (0.1 to 1%). The V call is TRBV18, the J call TRBJ1-4, with 7 bases matching TRBD1. CDR3 length: 17 residues. Germline CDR1 reads KGHSH; CDR2 reads LQKENI. Unmatched junction bases numbered 15, after V lost 0 bases and J lost 11 bases. This chain's CDR3 is CASSPPGKKGSTGKLFF. CDR3 coding DNA: TGTGCCAGCTCACCACCGGGCAAAAAAGGTTCGACAGGGAAACTGTTTTTT.

The chain uses TRBV20-1 and TRBJ2-5; tentatively, D is TRBD2 (7 bases). Germline V gene lookup returns CDR1 DFQATT and CDR2 SNEGSKA (reference sequence). The ends were cut back, 0 bases at V and 4 bases at J, with 18 bases in the middle. This CDR3 is 16 amino acids long. Here the CDR3 DNA reads TGCAGTGCTAGAGATCGAGGGGGGGGGGCCTTAGAGACCCAGTACTTC. It translates to CSARDRGGGALETQYF.

By its share, this clonotype is medium-sized. The chain recombines TRBV18 with TRBJ1-4; unclear D gene. The CDR3 is made up of 14 amino acids. V lost 3 bases and J 14 bases, leaving 19 bases between the germline ends. The V gene's germline CDR1 is KGHSH and CDR2 LQKENI. This chain's CDR3 is CASSPLDAPEGLFF. The CDR3 bases are TGTGCCAGCTCACCCCTGGACGCCCCGGAGGGTCTGTTTTTT. The complete variable domain, with remaining parts taken from reference TRBV18 and TRBJ1-4, reads NAGVMQNPRHLVRRRGQEARLRCSPMKGHSHVYWYRQLPEEGLKFMVYLQKENIIDESGMPKERFSAEFPKEGPSILRIQQVVRGDSAAYFCASSPLDAPEGLFFGSGTQLSVL.

By share, this clonotype ranks as large (0.1 to 1%). The V call is TRBV27, the J call TRBJ2-2; D is tentatively TRBD1 or TRBD2 (6 bases each). V dropped 7 bases and J dropped 6 bases, with 18 bases sitting between them. CDR1 and CDR2 from the germline V gene are MNHEY and SMNVEV (reference sequence). This CDR3 has 15 residues. The CDR3 sequence is CASTLRGQRAGELFF. Here the CDR3 DNA reads TGTGCCAGCACTCTTCGGGGGCAGCGAGCCGGGGAGCTGTTTTTT.

Relative to its sample, this clonotype is medium-sized (0.01 to 0.1%). The rearrangement joins TRBV12-3 or TRBV12-4 to TRBJ2-1, with 8 bases fitting TRBD2. This CDR3 comprises 14 residues. The ends lost 7 bases at V and 6 bases at J; junction bases unmatched: 8. CDR3 sequence reads: CASTPGGPGNEQFF. In DNA, the CDR3 is TGTGCCAGCACCCCGGGGGGGCCTGGCAATGAGCAGTTCTTC.

By share, this clonotype ranks as medium-sized. The chain has TRBV18 and TRBJ1-6; TRBD1 aligns across 8 bases. CDR1 is KGHSH, CDR2 LQKENI, per germline. Unmatched junction bases numbered 6, after V lost 3 bases and J lost 8 bases. The CDR3 consists of 15 residues. The CDR3 loop reads CASSPPGTGDSPLHF. DNA for the CDR3: TGTGCCAGCTCACCCCCAGGGACAGGAGATTCACCCCTCCACTTT.

This clonotype is medium-sized in the sample. The genes are TRBV27 and TRBJ2-1; 14 bases fit TRBD2. There are 20 residues in the CDR3. CDR1 is MNHEY, CDR2 SMNVEV, per germline (reference sequence). Trimming cost V 7 bases and J 0 bases; bases outside gene matches: 14. Here the CDR3 DNA reads TGTGCCAGCACCTCAATCGGACTAGCGGGGGGTAAGAGCTCCTACAATGAGCAGTTCTTC. It yields the protein CASTSIGLAGGKSSYNEQFF.

Comments on this clonotype: The junction and the germline gene differ at one end; a read error may be behind it. The chain uses TRBV7-3 and TRBJ1-6; the D gene is possibly TRBD1 (5 bases). Germline-derived CDR1 and CDR2 are SGHTA and FQGTGA. This CDR3 has 13 amino acids. The CDR3 DNA follows: TGTGCCAGCAGCCTAACCAGGGACTCACCCCTCCACTTT. Amino acid sequence: CASSLTRDSPLHF.

This clonotype is medium-sized. The chain employs TRBV6-6 and TRBJ1-5, with 7 nucleotides matching TRBD1. Trimming cost V 5 bases and J 3 bases; bases outside gene matches: 4. Germline assignment: CDR1 MNHNY and CDR2 SVGAGI (reference sequence). The CDR3 sequence is 14 residues long. This CDR3 reads CASSRQGLNQPQHF. CDR3 nucleotides: TGTGCCAGCAGTAGACAGGGACTCAATCAGCCCCAGCATTTT.

This clonotype was counted a few times. The V gene is TRBV4-3, the J gene TRBJ1-6; tentatively, D is TRBD1 (5 bases). Trimming cost V 0 bases and J 12 bases, with 9 bases left between them. This CDR3 comprises 13 residues. The germline V gene has CDR1 LGHNA and CDR2 YSLEER. The CDR3 bases are TGCGCCAGCAGCCAAGAACCGGGGGGACCCCTCCACTTT. Translating gives CASSQEPGGPLHF.

The chain is built from TRBV6-5 and TRBJ2-1, with 9 bases aligning to TRBD2. The CDR3 runs 13 residues. V lost 5 bases, J lost 7 bases, and 3 bases stayed unmatched. CDR1 is MNHEY, CDR2 SVGAGI, per germline. The CDR3 is CASSHSGGNEQFF. In nucleotides, the CDR3 is TGTGCCAGCAGTCATAGCGGGGGTAATGAGCAGTTCTTC.

This clonotype was observed a handful of times. V and J are TRBV11-2 and TRBJ1-5; D is unclear. The CDR3 loop spans 14 amino acids. The V gene's germline CDR1 is SGHAT and CDR2 FQNNGV. V lost 5 bases and J lost 0, with 8 bases in between. The CDR3 DNA sequence: TGTGCCAGCAGCCCCCAGTATAGCAATCAGCCCCAGCATTTT. Amino acids: CASSPQYSNQPQHF.